The entry below describes one T cell receptor (beta chain). No antigen is known for it. Germline V CDR1 and CDR2: SGHKS, YYEKEE (reference sequence). The CDR3 sequence is 16 residues long. The V end lost 4 bases, the J end lost 0 bases, and 16 bases lay between the germline ends. The investigators amplified TCR beta CDR3 regions from RNA transcripts. A set of HTBI primers served as the primers for a first-round RT-PCR of the TCR CDR3. TCRdb fed the multiplex PCR reads into MiXCR, producing one record per CDR3 protein. The sample has around 390,000 distinct CDR3 sequences; around 15% are singletons. The data were taken from a study of T cells in Graves' hyperthyroidism and ophthalmopathy. Study background: At the time of initial diagnosis and before any treatment, peripheral blood was collected. Study results and caveats: Blood also contained most expanded thyroid clonotypes above 0.001. Median prediction lead before ophthalmopathy onset was about 6.5 months with the model.

The source material was blood. The sequence derives from a woman younger than 45 with Graves' ophthalmopathy. This rearrangement joins TRBV5-5 to TRBJ1-2; possibly TRBD1 for D (6 bases). The CDR3 coding sequence is TGTGCCAGCAGCGCGGGGGCCGGACTGACTAACTATGGCTACACCTTC. Amino acids: CASSAGAGLTNYGYTF.